This T cell receptor beta chain was obtained from a study of blood T cell repertoires in COVID-19. Study details: COVID-19 samples, acute and convalescent, were from the United States, Italy and Spain. In each case, the material was cDNA or gDNA derived from T cells, B-cell-depleted T cells, or PBMCs.

Original analysis: Counts of nucleated cells, estimated from reference gene primer amplification, were obtained. The protocol was immunoSEQ multiplex PCR, while the TCRdb copy is restricted to in-frame clones and leaves out a portion. The V and J calls and the clone size are those of that table, but D and trimming were determined from the DNA. The sample carries 98,000 or so clones, about four fifths recorded once. The length of the CDR3 is 15 residues. Germline CDR1 reads MDHEN; CDR2 reads SYDVKM. Trimming pared 3 bases from V and 3 bases from J, leaving 15 bases between. The sequence was collected from a man aged 55 to 70 with acute or convalescent COVID-19. What was sequenced was peripheral blood. The chain is built from TRBV28 and TRBJ2-7, with TRBD2 as a possible D gene (6 bases). This CDR3 is CASSFFAGSGYEQYF. For the CDR3, the DNA is TGTGCCAGCAGTTTTTTTGCGGGGAGCGGCTACGAGCAGTACTTC.